The entry below gives a single T cell receptor beta chain sequence along with its context. TCRdb keeps only in-frame clones here, not all; method: immunoSEQ multiplex PCR. The sample includes 6,500 to 7,500 clones, about three quarters of them seen just once. Germline V lookup: CDR1 ENHRY, CDR2 SYGVKD. V was trimmed by 6 bases and J by 2 bases, leaving 13 bases between them. The CDR3 runs to 14 residues. Time point of the sample: proximal margin of the surgical specimen (macroscopically non-inflamed). Adults with ileal or ileocolonic Crohn's disease and an indication for resection were eligible. These data come from a study of T cell repertoires in ileal Crohn's disease.

This TCR came from an adult with Crohn's disease. The specimen sequenced was ileal tissue. This sequence joins TRBV10-3 and TRBJ1-2; TRBD1 is a possible D gene (6 bases). This chain's CDR3 is CAISRDTKNYGYTF. The CDR3 DNA is TGTGCCATCAGCCGGGACACCAAGAACTATGGCTACACCTTC.